This TCR beta chain was sequenced in a study of shared clonotypes between healthy human individuals. Sequenced by immunoSEQ multiplex PCR; TCRdb stores in-frame clones only, minus some. This table has 780,000 or so clones, 72% appearing once. V lost 2 bases, J lost 1 base, and 5 bases lay in between. Germline CDR1 SGHAT, CDR2 FQDESV (reference sequence). The CDR3 sequence is 13 residues long. Study-level points and caveats: Non-shared clonotypes had lower generation probabilities than those shared by all four donors.

Concerning this clone itself: Its antigen is not identified.

Splitting of CD4+ cells produced CD45RA+ naive and CD45RA-negative memory subsets. This TCR derives from a woman under 40 in good health. The source material was memory CD4+ T cells sorted from blood. This sample's subset: CD45RA-negative fraction. V usage is TRBV11-1 and J usage is TRBJ1-1; no reliable D call. CDR3 region: CASSLTPNTEAFF. The CDR3 DNA follows: TGTGCCAGCAGCTTAACACCGAACACTGAAGCTTTCTTT. The complete variable domain, with remaining parts taken from reference TRBV11-1 and TRBJ1-1, reads EAEVAQSPRYKITEKSQAVAFWCDPISGHATLYWYRQILGQGPELLVQFQDESVVDDSQLPKDRFSAERLKGVDSTLKIQPAELGDSAMYLCASSLTPNTEAFFGQGTRLTVV.